Listed here is a single T cell receptor beta chain. CDR1 and CDR2 from the germline V gene are GTSNPN and SVGIG (reference sequence). V was cut by 2 bases and J by 2 bases, with 4 bases left in between. CDR3 length equals 11 residues. 60 Vbeta and 13 Jbeta primers were used in PCR. The assay was immunoSEQ multiplex PCR, and TCRdb's table has in-frame clones only and misses some. The sample includes 200,000 to 300,000 clones, 84% of them seen just once. The sample is drawn from a study of cytomegalovirus exposure and HLA in healthy donors. On the study more broadly: Sequencing of about 179 million T cells in an earlier analysis found 100 million to 140 million unique TCR beta sequences.

The sequence was collected from a woman aged 40 to 49 in good health and CMV-seropositive. The chain employs TRBV30 and TRBJ2-7, with unresolved D. Sequencing used PBMCs. The CDR3 DNA reads as TGTGCCTGGAGTCGCGCCTACGAGCAGTACTTC. Translating it yields CAWSRAYEQYF.